This TCR beta chain appears in the sequencing data of a study of shared clonotypes between healthy human individuals. Study conclusions and caveats: Non-shared clonotypes had lower generation probabilities than those shared by all four donors. Researchers sampled only blood; tissue repertoires likely differ.

Every one of the donors was a Caucasian adult that lived in Nashville, Tennessee. The split of CD4+ cells yielded CD45RA+ naive and CD45RA-negative memory subsets. Produced via immunoSEQ multiplex PCR; TCRdb's table is partial and in-frame only. Here the sample spans around 700,000 clones, about two thirds being singletons. The germline gives CDR1 SGHNT, CDR2 YENEEA. Trimming removed 1 base from V and 5 bases from J; junction bases left unmatched: 10. CDR3 length: 16 amino acids. This clone has at least ten counts. The antigen is not known. Input material: memory CD4+ T cells sorted from blood. Noted subset: CD45RA-negative fraction. This chain connects TRBV11-3 to TRBJ2-5; 7 bases match TRBD2. The origin of this receptor is a woman aged 30 to 39 in good health. The CDR3 nucleotides are TGTGCCAGCAGCTTAGTATTGCGGGAGTCCGGGGAGACCCAGTACTTC. Translation gives CASSLVLRESGETQYF.